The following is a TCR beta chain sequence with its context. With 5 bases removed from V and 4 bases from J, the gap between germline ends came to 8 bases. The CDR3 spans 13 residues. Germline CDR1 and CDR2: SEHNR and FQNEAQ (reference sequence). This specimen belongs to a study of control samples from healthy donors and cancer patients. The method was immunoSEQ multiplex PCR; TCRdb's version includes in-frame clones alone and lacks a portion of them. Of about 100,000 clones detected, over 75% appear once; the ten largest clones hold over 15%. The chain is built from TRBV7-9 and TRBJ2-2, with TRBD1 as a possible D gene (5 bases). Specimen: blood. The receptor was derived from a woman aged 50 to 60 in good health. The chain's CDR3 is CASSPRVTGELFF. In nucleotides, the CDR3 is TGTGCCAGCAGCCCCAGGGTCACCGGGGAGCTGTTTTTT.